The 26 T cell receptor beta chains below come from one sample, sequenced in a study of T cell repertoires in cytomegalovirus infection. Their antigen targets remain unknown. TCRdb reprocessed the reads via MiXCR and lists one record per CDR3 protein. This sample carries about half a million distinct CDR3 sequences, roughly 46% of them seen once, and the ten largest clones take around 45%. This specimen was cultured PBMCs, taken from culture after CMV antigen stimulation. These receptors originate from a human donor in good health (CMV status not recorded). Some clones in this sample may be carry-over from other donors' samples.

CDR3 DNA: TGTGCCAGCGTCAGTTACGGCACCTACGAGCAGTACTTC. Its translation is CASVSYGTYEQYF. The chain joins TRBV7-9 to TRBJ2-7; D is unclear. Per the germline V gene, CDR1 is SEHNR and CDR2 is FQNEAQ (reference sequence). V was pared by 8 bases and J by 2 bases, with 13 bases between. The CDR3 has 13 amino acids.

The chain employs TRBV7-6 and TRBJ1-1, with D unresolved. Trimming left V 5 bases short and J 1 base short, with 8 bases between. The CDR3 covers 13 residues. Germline loops: CDR1 SGHVS, CDR2 FNYEAQ. The CDR3, as DNA: TGTGCCAGCAGCGGGCAGCAGAACACTGAAGCTTTCTTT. Amino acid sequence: CASSGQQNTEAFF. Looking up the rest from reference TRBV7-6 and TRBJ1-1 gives the full variable domain: GAGVSQSPRYKVTKRGQDVALRCDPISGHVSLYWYRQALGQGPEFLTYFNYEAQQDKSGLPNDRFSAERPEGSISTLTIQRTEQRDSAMYRCASSGQQNTEAFFGQGTRLTVV.

The genes are TRBV12-3 or TRBV12-4 and TRBJ1-5, with 7 bases aligning to TRBD1. V lost 8 bases and J lost 4; bases outside the gene matches: 5. The CDR3 has 13 residues. CDR3 region: CASGPQGNQPQHF. DNA for the CDR3: TGTGCCAGCGGGCCACAGGGGAATCAGCCCCAGCATTTT.

DNA of the CDR3: TGCAGTGCTAGCCGGGACAGGGACAATCAGCCCCAGCATTTT. Protein product: CSASRDRDNQPQHF. This sequence joins TRBV20-1 and TRBJ1-5; 9 bases line up with TRBD1. The germline V gene has CDR1 DFQATT and CDR2 SNEGSKA (reference sequence). V shed 3 bases and J 3 bases; nucleotides not matched to a gene: 3. The CDR3 has 14 amino acids.

In the case of this clonotype: The junction shows a germline mismatch at one end, possibly a read error. This chain links TRBV7-2 with TRBJ1-6; 9 bases align to TRBD1. The CDR3 sequence is 16 residues long. CDR1 SGHTA and CDR2 FQGNSA come from the germline V gene. The CDR3 DNA follows: TGTGCCAGCAGGTCCGACAGGGGGTTATATAATGCACCCCTCCACTTT. Translated: CASRSDRGLYNAPLHF. The full variable domain, rest sourced from reference TRBV7-2 and TRBJ1-6, is GAGVSQSPSNKVTEKGKDVELRCDPISGHTALYWYRQSLGQGLEFLIYFQGNSAPDKSGLPSDRFSAERTGGSVSTLTIQRTQQEDSAVYLCASRSDRGLYNAPLHFGNGTRLTVT.

The chain recombines TRBV12-3 or TRBV12-4 with TRBJ2-1; 9 positions match TRBD1. This CDR3 is 15 amino acids long. Trimming removed 4 bases from V and 3 bases from J; junction bases left unmatched: 4. CDR3: CASSSGTGNYNEQFF. Here the CDR3 DNA reads TGTGCCAGCAGTTCCGGGACAGGGAACTACAATGAGCAGTTCTTC.

This chain joins TRBV28 and TRBJ1-2; tentatively, D is TRBD1 (5 bases). V was trimmed by 6 bases and J by 6 bases, leaving 14 bases between them. Germline CDR1 is MDHEN and CDR2 is SYDVKM. The CDR3 totals 13 residues. CDR3 residues: CASSQDRVNGYTF. In nucleotides, the CDR3 is TGTGCCAGCAGCCAAGACAGAGTAAATGGCTACACCTTC.

The rearrangement links TRBV12-3 or TRBV12-4 to TRBJ1-5; TRBD1 is a possible D gene (6 bases). The CDR3 loop spans 15 amino acids. Trimming shortened V by 7 bases and J by 2 bases, and 15 bases separated the two germline ends. This chain's CDR3 is CASTERGAGNQPQHF. In DNA, the CDR3 is TGTGCCAGCACCGAGCGGGGGGCTGGCAATCAGCCCCAGCATTTT.

This chain links TRBV11-2 with TRBJ2-1; 9 bases align to TRBD2. V lost 2 bases and J lost 5; bases outside the gene matches: 7. CDR1 is SGHAT, CDR2 FQNNGV, per germline. The CDR3 runs 16 residues. CDR3 in amino acids: CASSLWGGRDDNEQFF. In DNA form, the CDR3 reads TGTGCCAGCAGCTTATGGGGCGGGAGGGACGACAATGAGCAGTTCTTC. Looking up the rest from reference TRBV11-2 and TRBJ2-1 gives the full variable domain: EAGVAQSPRYKIIEKRQSVAFWCNPISGHATLYWYQQILGQGPKLLIQFQNNGVVDDSQLPKDRFSAERLKGVDSTLKIQPAKLEDSAVYLCASSLWGGRDDNEQFFGPGTRLTVL.

This rearrangement joins TRBV7-2 to TRBJ2-1; TRBD2 matches 13 bases. The CDR3 contains 16 residues. Germline CDR1 reads SGHTA; CDR2 reads FQGNSA. The V gene end was trimmed by 0 bases and the J gene end by 8 bases; junction bases not matched to a gene: 4. This CDR3 is CASSLAGLAGLDEQFF. DNA of the CDR3: TGTGCCAGCAGCTTAGCGGGACTAGCGGGATTGGATGAGCAGTTCTTC. The full variable domain, completed using reference TRBV7-2 and TRBJ2-1, is GAGVSQSPSNKVTEKGKDVELRCDPISGHTALYWYRQSLGQGLEFLIYFQGNSAPDKSGLPSDRFSAERTGGSVSTLTIQRTQQEDSAVYLCASSLAGLAGLDEQFFGPGTRLTVL.

By share, this clonotype ranks as medium-sized. The chain joins TRBV28 to TRBJ1-3; no clear D gene. In germline, CDR1 is MDHEN, CDR2 SYDVKM. Trimming shortened V by 1 base and J by 0 bases, and 10 bases separated the two germline ends. This CDR3 contains 16 residues. The CDR3 coding sequence is TGTGCCAGCAGTTTATTGGAGACGGGCTCTGGAAACACCATATATTTT. As protein: CASSLLETGSGNTIYF.

This clonotype was counted between two and nine times. The gene calls are TRBV11-3 and TRBJ2-7, with 9 bases matching TRBD1. The trim removed 5 bases at V and 2 bases at J, leaving 10 bases unmatched. This CDR3 is 16 amino acids long. Germline-derived CDR1 and CDR2 are SGHNT and YENEEA. The CDR3 bases are TGTGCCAGCAGCCTCGGGACCGGGACAGGGCCCTACGAGCAGTACTTC. This encodes CASSLGTGTGPYEQYF. Full variable domain (outside the CDR3, taken from reference TRBV11-3 and TRBJ2-7): EAGVVQSPRYKIIEKKQPVAFWCNPISGHNTLYWYLQNLGQGPELLIRYENEEAVDDSQLPKDRFSAERLKGVDSTLKIQPAELGDSAVYLCASSLGTGTGPYEQYFGPGTRLTVT.

The chain combines TRBV3-1 with TRBJ2-1; 9 bases fit TRBD1. Germline V gene data show CDR1 as LGHDT and CDR2 as YNNKEL (reference sequence). This CDR3 is built from 16 residues. J lost 7 bases, V lost 4 bases, and 11 bases had no gene match. The CDR3 DNA reads as TGTGCCAGCAGCCCCCGGCGTGCGGACAGGGGTAATGAGCAGTTCTTC. It yields the protein CASSPRRADRGNEQFF.

This clonotype was detected only a few times. This chain connects TRBV4-1 to TRBJ2-3; D not certain. Germline V gene lookup returns CDR1 MGHRA and CDR2 YSYEKL. CDR3 size: 16 residues. V was trimmed by 1 base and J by 4 bases, leaving 15 bases between them. The CDR3 DNA reads TGCGCCAGCAGCCAAGTCACGGTTAGGGCCTCAGATACGCAGTATTTT. It translates to CASSQVTVRASDTQYF.

This clonotype was observed a handful of times. This chain joins TRBV7-9 and TRBJ2-4; D is undetermined. V was trimmed by 5 bases and J by 8 bases, leaving 19 bases between them. From germline, CDR1 is SEHNR and CDR2 FQNEAQ (reference sequence). The length of the CDR3 is 15 residues. The CDR3 coding sequence is TGTGCCAGCAGCCCGAACAGCCCCAGGCCGGACATTCAGTACTTC. Translation: CASSPNSPRPDIQYF.

The chain has TRBV4-3 and TRBJ2-3; no clear D gene. The V and J ends lost 4 bases and 2 bases respectively, with 16 bases between them. Germline V gene lookup returns CDR1 LGHNA and CDR2 YSLEER. This CDR3 contains 16 residues. CDR3 in amino acids: CASSLFSYSPTDTQYF. The CDR3 bases are TGCGCCAGCAGCCTATTCTCTTACTCACCCACAGATACGCAGTATTTT.

The chain combines TRBV2 with TRBJ1-1, with 9 bases identical to TRBD1. Germline-derived CDR1 and CDR2 are SNHLY and FYNNEI. The CDR3 totals 14 residues. The trim removed 4 bases at V and 5 bases at J, leaving 5 bases unmatched. The CDR3 reads CASSVQGAQTEAFF. The CDR3 nucleotides are TGTGCCAGCAGTGTACAGGGGGCGCAGACTGAAGCTTTCTTT.

This chain connects TRBV2 to TRBJ2-7; a weak D match, TRBD1 (6 bases). The germline V and J ends were trimmed by 2 bases and 7 bases, with 12 bases remaining between them. The CDR3 covers 13 residues. Germline lookup yields CDR1 SNHLY and CDR2 FYNNEI. CDR3 sequence (DNA): TGTGCCAGCAGTGAAATGGGGGCGCGAGAGCAGTACTTC. Protein sequence: CASSEMGAREQYF.

This clonotype was found a few times. The chain links TRBV20-1 to TRBJ2-1, with 15 nucleotides matching TRBD2. CDR1 and CDR2 from the germline V gene are DFQATT and SNEGSKA (reference sequence). With V trimmed by 6 bases and J by 7 bases, 7 bases remained unmatched. This CDR3 has 15 amino acids. CDR3 bases: TGCAGTGCAACTGGGACTAGCGGGAGGTGGAATGAGCAGTTCTTC. It translates to CSATGTSGRWNEQFF.

The V call is TRBV28, the J call TRBJ2-7; tentatively, D is TRBD2 (5 bases). The CDR3 has 15 residues. From germline, CDR1 is MDHEN and CDR2 SYDVKM. Between the trimmed V and J ends, which lost 4 bases and 3 bases, there was a span of 16 bases. CDR3 amino acids: CASSSTLRVYYEQYF. CDR3 in DNA: TGTGCCAGCAGTTCCACCTTGAGGGTGTACTACGAGCAGTACTTC.

The rearrangement joins TRBV2 to TRBJ1-1; D unclear. Germline CDR1 reads SNHLY; CDR2 reads FYNNEI. Trimming took off 1 base at V and 10 bases at J, with 13 bases between the two ends. This CDR3 has 13 amino acids. CDR3 nucleotides: TGTGCCAGCAGTGAAGTAGAGGGTCAACGAGCTTTCTTT. Translation gives CASSEVEGQRAFF.

The chain employs TRBV29-1 and TRBJ1-1, with 9 bases aligning to TRBD1. The CDR3 has 13 amino acids. Per the germline V gene, CDR1 is SQVTM and CDR2 is ANQGSEA. The CDR3 spells CRTSGTGTTEAFF. CDR3 sequence (DNA): TGCAGGACTTCCGGGACAGGGACCACTGAAGCTTTCTTT.

This clonotype turned up a few times. This chain uses TRBV7-2 with TRBJ2-5; 10 nucleotides align to TRBD2. Looked up from germline, CDR1 is SGHTA and CDR2 is FQGNSA. The CDR3 totals 17 residues. The V and J ends lost 1 base and 4 bases, in that order; junction bases with no gene match: 9. CDR3 in amino acids: CASSLGVSGRAGETQYF. The CDR3 DNA reads TGTGCCAGCAGCTTAGGTGTGAGCGGGAGGGCCGGAGAGACCCAGTACTTC.

This clonotype was seen a handful of times. The chain joins TRBV7-9 to TRBJ2-5, with D perhaps TRBD1 (6 bases). This CDR3 region has 15 residues. Germline V gene lookup returns CDR1 SEHNR and CDR2 FQNEAQ (reference sequence). The ends were cut back, 1 base at V and 5 bases at J, with 14 bases in the middle. In nucleotides, the CDR3 is TGTGCCAGCAGCTTAGTGGGGGCCTTCGGGGAGACCCAGTACTTC. It codes for CASSLVGAFGETQYF.

The chain carries TRBV19 and TRBJ2-7; 8 bases map to TRBD1. Germline CDR1 reads LNHDA; CDR2 reads SQIVND (reference sequence). Trimming took 3 bases from V and 3 from J; bases not matched to a gene: 4. The CDR3 contains 14 residues. The CDR3 sequence: CASSMKDRDYEQYF. In nucleotides, the CDR3 is TGTGCCAGTAGTATGAAGGACAGGGACTACGAGCAGTACTTC.

The table lists this clonotype with a few counts. The chain links TRBV6-2 or TRBV6-3 to TRBJ2-1, with a tentative D call TRBD2 (5 bases). The V and J ends lost 4 bases and 10 bases respectively, with 17 bases between them. The CDR3 totals 14 residues. The germline CDR1 and CDR2 sequences are MNHEY and SVGEGT. CDR3 amino acids: CASSSSSWGWEQFF. The DNA for the CDR3 is TGTGCCAGCAGTTCATCTAGCTGGGGTTGGGAGCAGTTCTTC.